This T cell receptor (beta chain) stems from a study of T cells after yellow fever vaccination. Study results and limitations: Peaking on day 5 versus 15, the secondary response was faster but weaker.

The CDR3 extends over 15 amino acids. Between the trimmed V and J ends, which lost 2 bases and 5 bases, there was a span of 13 bases. The germline CDR1 and CDR2 sequences are LGHDT and YNNKEL (reference sequence). On this clonotype: Its cognate antigen is unknown.

TCRdb itself ran the 5' RACE reads through MiXCR, one entry per CDR3 protein. The data hold fewer than 400,000 distinct CDR3 sequences, with approximately 5.7% observed a single time. The chain joins TRBV3-1 to TRBJ1-5, with D maybe TRBD1 (5 bases). The sequence derives from a man aged 30-40 years who received the YFV17D yellow fever vaccine. The specimen comprised PBMCs, sampled 5 days after the yellow fever booster vaccination. The CDR3 here is CASSQFDSLHQPQHF. The DNA of the CDR3 is TGTGCCAGCAGCCAATTCGACAGCCTTCATCAGCCCCAGCATTTT.